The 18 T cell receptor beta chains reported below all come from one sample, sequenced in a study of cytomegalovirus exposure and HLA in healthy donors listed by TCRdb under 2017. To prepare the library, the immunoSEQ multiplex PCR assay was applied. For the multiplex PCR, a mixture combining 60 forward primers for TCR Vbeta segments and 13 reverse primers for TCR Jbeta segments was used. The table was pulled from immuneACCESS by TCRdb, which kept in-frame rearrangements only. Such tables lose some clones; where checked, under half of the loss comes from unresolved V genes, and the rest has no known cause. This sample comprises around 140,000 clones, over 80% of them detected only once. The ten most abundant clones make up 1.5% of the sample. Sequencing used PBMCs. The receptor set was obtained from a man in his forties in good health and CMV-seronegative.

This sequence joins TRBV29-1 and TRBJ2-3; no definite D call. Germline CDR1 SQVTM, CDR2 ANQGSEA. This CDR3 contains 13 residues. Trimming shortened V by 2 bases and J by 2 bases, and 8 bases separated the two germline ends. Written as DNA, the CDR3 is TGCAGCGTTGAAAGCGCGAACACAGATACGCAGTATTTT. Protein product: CSVESANTDTQYF.

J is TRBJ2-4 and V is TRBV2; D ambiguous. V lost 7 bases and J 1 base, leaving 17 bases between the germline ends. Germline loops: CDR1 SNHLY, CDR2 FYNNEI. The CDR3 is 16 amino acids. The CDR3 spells CASKVSELLAKNIQYF. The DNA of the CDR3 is TGTGCCAGCAAGGTTTCGGAGCTACTCGCCAAAAACATTCAGTACTTC.

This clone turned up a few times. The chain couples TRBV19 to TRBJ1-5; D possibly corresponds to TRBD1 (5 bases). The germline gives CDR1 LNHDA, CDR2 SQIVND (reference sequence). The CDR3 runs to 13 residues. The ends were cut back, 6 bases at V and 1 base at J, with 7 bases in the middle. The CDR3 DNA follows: TGTGCCAGTAGAAGACAGAGCAATCAGCCCCAGCATTTT. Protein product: CASRRQSNQPQHF.

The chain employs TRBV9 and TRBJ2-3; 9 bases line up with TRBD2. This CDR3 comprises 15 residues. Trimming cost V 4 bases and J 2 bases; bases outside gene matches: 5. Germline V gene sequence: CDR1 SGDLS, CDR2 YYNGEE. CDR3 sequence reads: CASSPRGGATDTQYF. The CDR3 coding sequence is TGTGCCAGCAGCCCCCGCGGGGGGGCCACAGATACGCAGTATTTT.

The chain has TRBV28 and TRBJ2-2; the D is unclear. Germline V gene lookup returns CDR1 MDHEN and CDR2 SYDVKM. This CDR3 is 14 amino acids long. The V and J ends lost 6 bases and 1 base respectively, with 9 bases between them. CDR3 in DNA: TGTGCCAGCAGAGAGAGAAAGAACACCGGGGAGCTGTTTTTT. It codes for CASRERKNTGELFF.

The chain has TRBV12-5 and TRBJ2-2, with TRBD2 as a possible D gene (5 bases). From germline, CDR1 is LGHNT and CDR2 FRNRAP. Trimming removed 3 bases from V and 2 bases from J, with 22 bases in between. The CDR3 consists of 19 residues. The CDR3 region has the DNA TGTGCTAGTGGTTTAGGCTCGCTAATTAGACTACCTAACACCGGGGAGCTGTTTTTT. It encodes CASGLGSLIRLPNTGELFF.

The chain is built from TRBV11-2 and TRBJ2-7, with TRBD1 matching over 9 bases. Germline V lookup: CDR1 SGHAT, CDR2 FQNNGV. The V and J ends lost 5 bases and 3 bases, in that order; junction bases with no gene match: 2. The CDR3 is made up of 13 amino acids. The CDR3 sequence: CASSPGQGYEQYF. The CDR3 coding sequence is TGTGCCAGCAGCCCGGGACAGGGCTACGAGCAGTACTTC.

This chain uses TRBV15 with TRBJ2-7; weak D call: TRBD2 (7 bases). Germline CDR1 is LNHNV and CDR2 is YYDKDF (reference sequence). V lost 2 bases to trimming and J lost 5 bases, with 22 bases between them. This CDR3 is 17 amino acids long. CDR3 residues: CATSRTKGEGSFHEQYF. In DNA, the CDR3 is TGTGCCACCAGCAGAACGAAGGGGGAGGGATCCTTCCACGAGCAGTACTTC.

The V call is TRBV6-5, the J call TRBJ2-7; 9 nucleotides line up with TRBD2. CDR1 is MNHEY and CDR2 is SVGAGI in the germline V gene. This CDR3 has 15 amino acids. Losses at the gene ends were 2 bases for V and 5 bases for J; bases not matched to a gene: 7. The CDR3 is CASSYSSSGSHEQYF. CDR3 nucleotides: TGTGCCAGCAGTTACAGCAGTAGCGGGAGCCACGAGCAGTACTTC.

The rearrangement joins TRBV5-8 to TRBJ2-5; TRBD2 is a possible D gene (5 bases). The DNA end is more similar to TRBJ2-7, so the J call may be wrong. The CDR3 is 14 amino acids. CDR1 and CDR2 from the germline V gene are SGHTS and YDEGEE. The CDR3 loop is CASKGLRSSYEQYF. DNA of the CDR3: TGTGCCAGCAAAGGACTTAGGAGCTCCTACGAGCAGTACTTC.

The CDR3 spells CASSPPYQGNTEAFF. The CDR3 DNA is TGTGCCAGCTCACCACCCTATCAGGGAAACACTGAAGCTTTCTTT. V and J are TRBV18 and TRBJ1-1, with D maybe TRBD1 (5 bases). The germline V gene has CDR1 KGHSH and CDR2 LQKENI. The CDR3 length is 15 residues. Trimming left V 0 bases short and J 2 bases short, with 10 bases between. Using reference TRBV18 and TRBJ1-1 for the parts outside the CDR3, the full variable domain is NAGVMQNPRHLVRRRGQEARLRCSPMKGHSHVYWYRQLPEEGLKFMVYLQKENIIDESGMPKERFSAEFPKEGPSILRIQQVVRGDSAAYFCASSPPYQGNTEAFFGQGTRLTVV.

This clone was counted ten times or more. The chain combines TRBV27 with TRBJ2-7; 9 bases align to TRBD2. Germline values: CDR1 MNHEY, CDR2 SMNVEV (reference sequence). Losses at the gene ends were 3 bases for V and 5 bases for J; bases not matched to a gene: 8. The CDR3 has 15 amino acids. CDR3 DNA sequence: TGTGCCAGCAGTTTGACTAGCGGCCCGTCCAACGAGCAGTACTTC. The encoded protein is CASSLTSGPSNEQYF.

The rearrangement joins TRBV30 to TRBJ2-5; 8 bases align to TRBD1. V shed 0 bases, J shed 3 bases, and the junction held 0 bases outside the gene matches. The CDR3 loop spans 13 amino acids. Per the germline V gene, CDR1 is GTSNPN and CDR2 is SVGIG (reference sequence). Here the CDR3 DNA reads TGTGCCTGGAGTGTGGACAGGGAAGAGACCCAGTACTTC. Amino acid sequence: CAWSVDREETQYF. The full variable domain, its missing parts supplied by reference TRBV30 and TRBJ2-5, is SQTIHQWPATLVQPVGSPLSLECTVEGTSNPNLYWYRQAAGRGLQLLFYSVGIGQISSEVPQNLSASRPQDRQFILSSKKLLLSDSGFYLCAWSVDREETQYFGPGTRLLVL.

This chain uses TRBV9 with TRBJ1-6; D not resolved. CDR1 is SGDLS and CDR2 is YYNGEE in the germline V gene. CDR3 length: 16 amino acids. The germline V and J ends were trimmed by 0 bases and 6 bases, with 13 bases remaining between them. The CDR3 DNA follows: TGTGCCAGCAGCGTAGCCCCCACAGAATCTAATTCACCCCTCCACTTT. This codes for CASSVAPTESNSPLHF. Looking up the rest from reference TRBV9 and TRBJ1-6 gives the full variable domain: DSGVTQTPKHLITATGQRVTLRCSPRSGDLSVYWYQQSLDQGLQFLIQYYNGEERAKGNILERFSAQQFPDLHSELNLSSLELGDSALYFCASSVAPTESNSPLHFGNGTRLTVT.

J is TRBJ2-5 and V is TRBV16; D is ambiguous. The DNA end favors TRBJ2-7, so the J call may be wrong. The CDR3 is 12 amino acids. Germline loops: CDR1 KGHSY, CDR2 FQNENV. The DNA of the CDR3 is TGTGCCAGCAGCCCAACTTCCTACGAGCAGTACTTC. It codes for CASSPTSYEQYF.

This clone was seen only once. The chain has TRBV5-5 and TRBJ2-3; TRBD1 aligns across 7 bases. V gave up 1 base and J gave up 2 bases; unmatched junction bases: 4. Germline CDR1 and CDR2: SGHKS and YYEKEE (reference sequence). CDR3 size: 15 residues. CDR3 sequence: CASSLTGQNTDTQYF. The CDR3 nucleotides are TGTGCCAGCAGCTTGACGGGACAGAACACAGATACGCAGTATTTT.

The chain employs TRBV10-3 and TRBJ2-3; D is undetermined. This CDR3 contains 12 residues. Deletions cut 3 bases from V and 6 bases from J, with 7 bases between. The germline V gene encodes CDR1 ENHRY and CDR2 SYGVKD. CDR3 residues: CAISDTGDTQYF. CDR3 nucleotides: TGTGCCATCAGTGATACCGGGGATACGCAGTATTTT.

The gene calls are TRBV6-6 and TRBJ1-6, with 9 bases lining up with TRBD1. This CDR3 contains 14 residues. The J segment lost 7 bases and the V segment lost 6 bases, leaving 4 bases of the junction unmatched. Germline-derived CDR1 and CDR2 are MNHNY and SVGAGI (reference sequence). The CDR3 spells CASRAGTGNSPLHF. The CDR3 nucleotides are TGTGCCAGCAGAGCCGGGACAGGGAATTCACCCCTCCACTTT.